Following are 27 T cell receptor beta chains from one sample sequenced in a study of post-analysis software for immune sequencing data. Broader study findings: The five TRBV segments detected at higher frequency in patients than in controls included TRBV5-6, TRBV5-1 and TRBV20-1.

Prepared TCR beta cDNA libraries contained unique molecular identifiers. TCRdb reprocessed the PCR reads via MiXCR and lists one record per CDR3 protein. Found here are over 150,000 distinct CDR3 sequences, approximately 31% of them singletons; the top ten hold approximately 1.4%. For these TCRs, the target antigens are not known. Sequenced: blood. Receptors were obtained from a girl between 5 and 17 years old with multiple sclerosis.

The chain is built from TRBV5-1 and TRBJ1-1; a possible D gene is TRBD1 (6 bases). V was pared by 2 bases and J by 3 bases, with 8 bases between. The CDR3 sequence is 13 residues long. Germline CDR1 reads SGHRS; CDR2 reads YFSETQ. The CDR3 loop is CASSFKGDTEAFF. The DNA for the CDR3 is TGCGCCAGCAGCTTTAAGGGGGACACTGAAGCTTTCTTT. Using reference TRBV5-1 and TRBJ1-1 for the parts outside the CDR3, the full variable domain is KAGVTQTPRYLIKTRGQQVTLSCSPISGHRSVSWYQQTPGQGLQFLFEYFSETQRNKGNFPGRFSGRQFSNSRSEMNVSTLELGDSALYLCASSFKGDTEAFFGQGTRLTVV.

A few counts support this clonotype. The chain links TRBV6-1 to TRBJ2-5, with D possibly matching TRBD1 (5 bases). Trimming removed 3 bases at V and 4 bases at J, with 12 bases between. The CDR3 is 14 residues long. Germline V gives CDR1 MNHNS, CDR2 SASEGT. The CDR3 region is CASSDTGLSETQYF. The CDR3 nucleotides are TGTGCCAGCAGTGATACAGGTTTATCAGAGACCCAGTACTTC.

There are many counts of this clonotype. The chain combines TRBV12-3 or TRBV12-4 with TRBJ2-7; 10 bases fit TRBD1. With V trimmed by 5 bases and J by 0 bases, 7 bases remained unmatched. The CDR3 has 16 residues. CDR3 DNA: TGTGCCAGCAGTCGTCAGACAGGGGGCTACTCCTACGAGCAGTACTTC. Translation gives CASSRQTGGYSYEQYF.

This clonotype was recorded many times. CDR3 amino acids: CASSASGLVYNEQFF. The CDR3 DNA reads as TGTGCCAGCAGCGCTTCGGGACTAGTATACAATGAGCAGTTCTTC. The V gene is TRBV12-3 or TRBV12-4, the J gene TRBJ2-1; 8 bases match TRBD2. The CDR3 consists of 15 residues. J gave up 4 bases and V 6 bases, and 8 bases lay outside the gene matches.

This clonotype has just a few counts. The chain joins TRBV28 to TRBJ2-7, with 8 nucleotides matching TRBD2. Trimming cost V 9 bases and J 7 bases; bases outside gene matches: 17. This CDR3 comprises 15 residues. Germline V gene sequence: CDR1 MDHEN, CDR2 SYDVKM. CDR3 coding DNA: TGTGCCAGTAAACTAAGCGCTAGCGGGCCCGGGGAGCAGTACTTC. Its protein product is CASKLSASGPGEQYF.

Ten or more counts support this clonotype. DNA of the CDR3: TGTGCCAGCAGTGACACCCCGGGACAGGGGGCGCACGTCTATGGCTACACCTTC. Translated: CASSDTPGQGAHVYGYTF. The chain links TRBV6-4 to TRBJ1-2; 12 nucleotides match TRBD1. Losses at the gene ends were 2 bases for V and 4 bases for J; bases not matched to a gene: 11. The CDR3 is 18 residues long. Germline V gene sequence: CDR1 MRHNA, CDR2 SNTAGT.

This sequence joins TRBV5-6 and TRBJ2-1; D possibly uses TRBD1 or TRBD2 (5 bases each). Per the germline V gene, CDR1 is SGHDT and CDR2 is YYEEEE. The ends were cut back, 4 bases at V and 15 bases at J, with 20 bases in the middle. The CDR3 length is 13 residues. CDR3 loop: CASSGGGPTRPFF. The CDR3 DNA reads TGTGCCAGCAGCGGTGGGGGTCCTACCCGACCGTTCTTC.

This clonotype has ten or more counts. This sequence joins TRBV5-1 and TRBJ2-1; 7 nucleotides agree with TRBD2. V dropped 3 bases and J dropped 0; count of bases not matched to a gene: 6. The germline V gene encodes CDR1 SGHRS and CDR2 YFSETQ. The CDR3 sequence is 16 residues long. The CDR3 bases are TGCGCCAGCAGCTCGTCAGCGGGGAGCTCCTACAATGAGCAGTTCTTC. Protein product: CASSSSAGSSYNEQFF.

The CDR3 DNA reads as TGTGCCAGCAGCGAAGGATCTAGCGGGGGCGCAGATACGCAGTATTTT. It specifies CASSEGSSGGADTQYF. The chain joins TRBV14 to TRBJ2-3; 10 nucleotides agree with TRBD2. CDR1 is SGHDN, CDR2 FVKESK, per germline. V was pared by 5 bases and J by 4 bases, with 9 bases of the junction left unmatched. The length of the CDR3 is 16 residues. Full variable domain (remainder filled in from reference TRBV14 and TRBJ2-3): EAGVTQFPSHSVIEKGQTVTLRCDPISGHDNLYWYRRVMGKEIKFLLHFVKESKQDESGMPNNRFLAERTGGTYSTLKVQPAELEDSGVYFCASSEGSSGGADTQYFGPGTRLTVL.

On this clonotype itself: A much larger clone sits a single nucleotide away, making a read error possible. DNA of the CDR3: TGTGCCAGCAGCTCTTGGGAGGGCGTCGACGAGCAGTACGTC. Amino acids: CASSSWEGVDEQYV. The J gene is TRBJ2-4, the V gene TRBV7-2; 7 bases align to TRBD2. The better agreement between TRBJ2-7 and the DNA end casts doubt on the J call. Per germline, CDR1 SGHTA and CDR2 FQGNSA. The CDR3 is made up of 14 amino acids.

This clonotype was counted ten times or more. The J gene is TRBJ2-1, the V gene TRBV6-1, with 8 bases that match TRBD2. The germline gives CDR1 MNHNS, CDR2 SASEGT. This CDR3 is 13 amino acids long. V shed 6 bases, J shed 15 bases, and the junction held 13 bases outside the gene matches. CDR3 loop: CASSLTALAGRFF. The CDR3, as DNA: TGTGCCAGCAGCCTTACAGCATTAGCGGGAAGGTTCTTC.

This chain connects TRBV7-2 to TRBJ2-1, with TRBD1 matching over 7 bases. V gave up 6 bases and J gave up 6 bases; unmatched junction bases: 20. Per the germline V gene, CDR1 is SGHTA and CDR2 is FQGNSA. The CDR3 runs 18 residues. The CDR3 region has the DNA TGTGCCAGCAGTACATACCAGGGGTCCGGGACAGATTCCAATGAGCAGTTCTTC. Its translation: CASSTYQGSGTDSNEQFF.

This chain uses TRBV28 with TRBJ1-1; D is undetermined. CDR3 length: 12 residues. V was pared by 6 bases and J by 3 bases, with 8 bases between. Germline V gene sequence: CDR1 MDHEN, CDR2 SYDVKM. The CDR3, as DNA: TGTGCCAGCAGCAAACGCTACACTGAAGCTTTCTTT. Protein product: CASSKRYTEAFF.

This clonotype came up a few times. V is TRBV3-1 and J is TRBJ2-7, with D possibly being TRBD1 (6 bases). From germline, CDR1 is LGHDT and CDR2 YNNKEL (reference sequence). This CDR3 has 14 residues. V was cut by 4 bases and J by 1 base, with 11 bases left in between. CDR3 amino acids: CASSPRDTSYEQYF. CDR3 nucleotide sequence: TGTGCCAGCAGCCCCCGGGACACGTCCTACGAGCAGTACTTC.

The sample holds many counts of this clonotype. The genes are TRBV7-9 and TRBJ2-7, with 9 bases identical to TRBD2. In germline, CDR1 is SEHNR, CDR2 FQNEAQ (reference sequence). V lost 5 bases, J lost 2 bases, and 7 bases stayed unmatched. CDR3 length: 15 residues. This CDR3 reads CASSDSGRDPYEQYF. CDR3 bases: TGTGCCAGCAGCGATAGCGGGAGAGACCCCTACGAGCAGTACTTC.

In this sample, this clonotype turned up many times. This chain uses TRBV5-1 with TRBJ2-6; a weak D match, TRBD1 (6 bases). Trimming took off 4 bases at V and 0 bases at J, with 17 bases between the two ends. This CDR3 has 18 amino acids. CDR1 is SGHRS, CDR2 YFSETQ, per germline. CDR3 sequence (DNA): TGCGCCAGCAGCCCCGGCAGGGGTCGGAGCTCTGGGGCCAACGTCCTGACTTTC. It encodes CASSPGRGRSSGANVLTF.

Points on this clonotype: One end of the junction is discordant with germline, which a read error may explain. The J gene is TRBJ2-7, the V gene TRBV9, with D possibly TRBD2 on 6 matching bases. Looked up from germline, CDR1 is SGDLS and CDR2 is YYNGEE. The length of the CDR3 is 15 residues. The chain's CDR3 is CASSVAPSESCEQYF. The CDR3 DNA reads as TGTGCCAGCAGCGTAGCCCCTAGCGAGTCCTGCGAGCAGTACTTC. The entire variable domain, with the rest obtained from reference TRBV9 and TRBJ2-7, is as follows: DSGVTQTPKHLITATGQRVTLRCSPRSGDLSVYWYQQSLDQGLQFLIQYYNGEERAKGNILERFSAQQFPDLHSELNLSSLELGDSALYFCASSVAPSESCEQYFGPGTRLTVT.

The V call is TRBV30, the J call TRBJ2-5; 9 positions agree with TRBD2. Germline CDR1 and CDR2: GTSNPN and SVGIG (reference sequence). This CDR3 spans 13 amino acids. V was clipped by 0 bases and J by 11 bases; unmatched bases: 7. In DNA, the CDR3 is TGTGCCTGGAGTGTTGGGACTAGCTATGAGCAGTACTTC. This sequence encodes CAWSVGTSYEQYF.

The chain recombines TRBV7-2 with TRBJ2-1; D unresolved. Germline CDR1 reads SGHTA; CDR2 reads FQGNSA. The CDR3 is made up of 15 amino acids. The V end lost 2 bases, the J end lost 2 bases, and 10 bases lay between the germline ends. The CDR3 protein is CASSLNARTYNEQFF. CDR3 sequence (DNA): TGTGCCAGCAGCTTAAATGCCCGAACCTACAATGAGCAGTTCTTC.

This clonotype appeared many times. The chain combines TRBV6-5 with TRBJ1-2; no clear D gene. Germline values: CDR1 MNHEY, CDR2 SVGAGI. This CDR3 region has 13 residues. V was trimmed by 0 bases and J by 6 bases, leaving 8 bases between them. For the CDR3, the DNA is TGTGCCAGCAGTTACTCAAGAGGAAATGGCTACACCTTC. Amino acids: CASSYSRGNGYTF.

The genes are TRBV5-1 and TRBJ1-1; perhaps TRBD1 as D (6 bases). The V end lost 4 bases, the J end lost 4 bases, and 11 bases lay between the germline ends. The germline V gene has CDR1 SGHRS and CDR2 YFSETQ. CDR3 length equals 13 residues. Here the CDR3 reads CASSLGTRTEAFF. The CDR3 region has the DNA TGCGCCAGCAGCCTAGGGACACGCACTGAAGCTTTCTTT.

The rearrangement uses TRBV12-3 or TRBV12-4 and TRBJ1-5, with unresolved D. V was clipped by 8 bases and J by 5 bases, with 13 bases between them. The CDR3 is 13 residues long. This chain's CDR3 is CASGSAWDQPQHF. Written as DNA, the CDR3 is TGTGCCAGCGGATCCGCCTGGGATCAGCCCCAGCATTTT.

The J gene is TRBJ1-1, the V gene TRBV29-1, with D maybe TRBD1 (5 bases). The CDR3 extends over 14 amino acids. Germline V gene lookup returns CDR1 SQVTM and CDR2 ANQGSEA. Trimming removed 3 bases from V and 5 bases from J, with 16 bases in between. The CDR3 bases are TGCAGCGTTGACCGGGACGGCCGAGGGACTGAAGCTTTCTTT. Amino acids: CSVDRDGRGTEAFF. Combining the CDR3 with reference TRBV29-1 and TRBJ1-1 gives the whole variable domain SAVISQKPSRDICQRGTSLTIQCQVDSQVTMMFWYRQQPGQSLTLIATANQGSEATYESGFVIDKFPISRPNLTFSTLTVSNMSPEDSSIYLCSVDRDGRGTEAFFGQGTRLTVV.

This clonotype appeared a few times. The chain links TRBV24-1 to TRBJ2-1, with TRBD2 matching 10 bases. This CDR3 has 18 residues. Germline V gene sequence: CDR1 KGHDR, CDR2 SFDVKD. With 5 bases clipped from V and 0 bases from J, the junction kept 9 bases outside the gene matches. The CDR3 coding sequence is TGTGCCACCAGTGGGGCTAGCGGGAGAGTAGGCTCCTACAATGAGCAGTTCTTC. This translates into CATSGASGRVGSYNEQFF.

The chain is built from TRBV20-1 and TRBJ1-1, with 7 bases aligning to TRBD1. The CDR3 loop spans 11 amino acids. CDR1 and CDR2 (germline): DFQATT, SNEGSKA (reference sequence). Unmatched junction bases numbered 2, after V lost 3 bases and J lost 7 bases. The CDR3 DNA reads TGCAGTGCTAGGGGACAGCTTGAAGCTTTCTTT. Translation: CSARGQLEAFF.

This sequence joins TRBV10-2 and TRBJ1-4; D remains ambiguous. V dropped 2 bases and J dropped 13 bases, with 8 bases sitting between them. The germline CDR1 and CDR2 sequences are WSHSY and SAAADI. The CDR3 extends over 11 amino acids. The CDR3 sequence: CASSELKGLFF. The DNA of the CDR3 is TGCGCCAGCAGTGAGCTAAAGGGACTGTTTTTT.

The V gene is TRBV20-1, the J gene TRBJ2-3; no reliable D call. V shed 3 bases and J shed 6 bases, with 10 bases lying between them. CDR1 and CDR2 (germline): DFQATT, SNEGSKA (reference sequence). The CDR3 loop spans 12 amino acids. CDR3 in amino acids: CSARTSRDTQYF. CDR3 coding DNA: TGCAGTGCTAGGACGTCGCGCGATACGCAGTATTTT.